This T cell receptor beta chain stems from a study of human T cells and chemical hapten exposure. TCRdb recomputed calls from the RACE reads with MiXCR, one row per CDR3 protein. The sample comprises about 39,000 distinct CDR3 sequences, 9.5% to 15% of which are singletons, and 4.5% to 6% rests with the top ten. Germline values: CDR1 SGHAT, CDR2 FQNNGV. The CDR3 totals 15 residues. J was trimmed by 4 bases and V by 6 bases; bases with no gene match: 8. Study-level findings and limits: It was expanded TCRs that formed significantly more large CDR3 similarity clusters than controls did.

Time point: pre-sensitization, week 0. Noted treatment: therapeutic diphenylcyclopropenone sensitization with weekly scalp DPC. This clonotype showed up many times. Its antigen is currently unknown. This chain connects TRBV11-2 to TRBJ2-1, with 8 positions matching TRBD1. The sequence was obtained from a woman aged 30 to 39 with alopecia areata. Some clones in this sample may be carry-over from other donors' samples. The input for sequencing was whole blood, taken in connection with sensitization to the hapten diphenylcyclopropenone (DPC). CDR3 nucleotide sequence: TGTGCCAGCAGAAAAATACAGGGGGTATACAATGAGCAGTTCTTC. This codes for CASRKIQGVYNEQFF.